This T cell receptor (beta chain) came from a study of prognosis after radiotherapy for stage I lung cancer. On the study more broadly: Stage I lung tumors that were newly diagnosed and primary were found in about 15 patients, while a handful of patients had oligometastatic NSCLC after surgical resection of the primary tumor. General observations from the study: Usage of TRBV and TRBJ genes reportedly differed between metastatic and non-metastatic patients. Determination of whether the expanded TCR clones were tumor-specific was not performed.

At both of two time points, roughly 6.1 milliliters of peripheral blood were drawn. The CDR3 runs 14 residues. V lost 3 bases and J 6 bases, leaving 16 bases between the germline ends. Germline V gene sequence: CDR1 SGDLS, CDR2 YYNGEE. As regards this clonotype: What it recognizes is unknown.

The TCR beta CDR3 region was amplified from genomic DNA, with two rounds of multiplex PCR being used for the amplification. Gene-specific primers for each TRBV and TRBJ gene drove first-round PCR. TCRdb independently ran MiXCR on the multiplex PCR reads; one entry per CDR3 protein. This sample has around 20,000 distinct CDR3 sequences, with around 50% found just once. The sample here was PBMCs, taken before or after stereotactic body radiation therapy (not recorded which). The V and J genes are TRBV9 and TRBJ2-7; maybe TRBD2 (5 bases). This TCR was sampled from a donor aged 50 or older with non-small cell lung cancer. Written as DNA, the CDR3 is TGTGCCAGCAGCGCCGCGGGCTTATCGCGCGAGCAGTACTTC. Its translation is CASSAAGLSREQYF.